The 8 T cell receptor beta chains below all came from one sample that was sequenced in a study of T cell repertoires in cytomegalovirus infection. TCRdb processed the reads anew with MiXCR; each CDR3 protein has one entry. This sample has some 400,000 distinct CDR3 sequences, with around 32% found just once. The sequenced sample was PBMCs. The receptor source for this set is a human donor in good health (CMV status not recorded). Some clones in this sample may be carry-over from other donors' samples.

For this clonotype: In this CDR3 the conserved last residue, phenylalanine or tryptophan, is missing, so a read error is likely. The rearrangement uses TRBV14 and TRBJ2-1; 8 bases line up with TRBD2. The CDR3 consists of 17 residues. The germline V gene has CDR1 SGHDN and CDR2 FVKESK. The CDR3 region has the DNA TGTGCCAGCAGCCCTACCTTAGGGCTAGCGGGCCCCAATAAGCAGTTCTCC. The encoded protein is CASSPTLGLAGPNKQFS.

This clonotype was observed many times. The chain combines TRBV7-2 with TRBJ1-1, with TRBD1 identical over 11 bases. Germline V lookup: CDR1 SGHTA, CDR2 FQGNSA. J was trimmed by 5 bases and V by 2 bases; bases with no gene match: 4. CDR3 length: 15 amino acids. CDR3 DNA sequence: TGTGCCAGCAGCTTACGGGGACAGGGGGGAACTGAAGCTTTCTTT. Its protein product is CASSLRGQGGTEAFF.

On this clonotype: The junction and the germline gene differ at one end; a read error may be behind it. The chain uses TRBV7-2 and TRBJ1-5; D may be TRBD1 (5 bases). Per the germline V gene, CDR1 is SGHTA and CDR2 is FQGNSA. This CDR3 contains 16 residues. The CDR3, as DNA: TGTGCCAGCAGCTGGGGCGAGCGTTATAGCCATCCGCCCCAGCATTTC. Its translation: CASSWGERYSHPPQHF.

The CDR3 loop is CASSHRGGNTEAFF. The CDR3 region has the DNA TGTGCCAGCAGCCACCGGGGGGGGAACACTGAAGCTTTCTTT. The chain recombines TRBV14 with TRBJ1-1; weak D call: TRBD1 (5 bases). Per the germline V gene, CDR1 is SGHDN and CDR2 is FVKESK. The V and J ends lost 3 bases and 1 base respectively, with 9 bases between them. This CDR3 has 14 residues.

This chain links TRBV15 with TRBJ1-1; D gene uncertain. This CDR3 contains 14 residues. Trimming took 5 bases from V and 0 from J, leaving 10 bases between them. CDR1 and CDR2 from the germline V gene are LNHNV and YYDKDF (reference sequence). CDR3 region: CATSLDGMNTEAFF. The CDR3 DNA reads as TGTGCCACCAGCCTGGACGGGATGAACACTGAAGCTTTCTTT.

This clonotype was observed many times. The genes are TRBV7-2 and TRBJ2-7; D not resolved. CDR3 length: 14 residues. Trimming cost V 1 base and J 0 bases, with 7 bases left between them. The V gene's germline CDR1 is SGHTA and CDR2 FQGNSA. The CDR3 here is CASSLVLSSYEQYF. CDR3 bases: TGTGCCAGCAGCTTAGTGCTCAGCTCCTACGAGCAGTACTTC.

This clonotype was recorded a few times. The rearrangement joins TRBV19 to TRBJ1-5; TRBD1 aligns across 7 bases. This CDR3 is built from 16 residues. Trimming at V came to 5 bases and at J to 5 bases, leaving 12 bases not matched to a gene. The V gene's germline CDR1 is LNHDA and CDR2 SQIVND (reference sequence). CDR3 nucleotide sequence: TGTGCCAGTAGTTACCGCCCGACAGGGACAGATCAGCCCCAGCATTTT. Its protein product is CASSYRPTGTDQPQHF.

In its sample, this clonotype was seen many times. V is TRBV7-2 and J is TRBJ2-5; possibly TRBD1 for D (6 bases). This CDR3 contains 14 residues. Germline CDR1 is SGHTA and CDR2 is FQGNSA. Trimming cost V 5 bases and J 1 base, with 11 bases left between them. The CDR3 DNA sequence: TGTGCCAGCAGCCTGGGACACCGCCAAGAGACCCAGTACTTC. Translation: CASSLGHRQETQYF.